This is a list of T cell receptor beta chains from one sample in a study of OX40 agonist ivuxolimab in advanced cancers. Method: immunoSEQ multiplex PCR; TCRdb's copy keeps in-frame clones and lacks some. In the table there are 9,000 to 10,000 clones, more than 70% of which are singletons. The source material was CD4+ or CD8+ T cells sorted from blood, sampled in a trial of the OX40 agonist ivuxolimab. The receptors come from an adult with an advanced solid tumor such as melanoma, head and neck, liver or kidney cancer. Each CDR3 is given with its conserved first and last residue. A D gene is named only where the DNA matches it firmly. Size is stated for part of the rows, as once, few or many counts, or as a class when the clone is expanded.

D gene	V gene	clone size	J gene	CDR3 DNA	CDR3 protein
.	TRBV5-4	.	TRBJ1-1	TGTGCCAGCAGCTCGGAGGCAGGGAGGATGAACACTGAAGCTTTCTTT	CASSSEAGRMNTEAFF
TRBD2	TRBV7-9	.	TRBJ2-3	TGTGCCAGCAGCACCGGGACTACCCCTAGCACAGATACGCAGTATTTT	CASSTGTTPSTDTQYF
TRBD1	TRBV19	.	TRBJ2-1	TGTGCCAGTAGTCCTTACGGGACAGAAAATGAGCAGTTCTTC	CASSPYGTENEQFF
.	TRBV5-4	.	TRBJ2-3	TGTGCCAGCAGCTTGAGGGTGGGATTTTCCACAGATACGCAGTATTTT	CASSLRVGFSTDTQYF
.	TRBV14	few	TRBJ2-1	TGTGCCAGCAGCCAAGATCTCGTGGCAGGGGATAATGAGCAGTTCTTC	CASSQDLVAGDNEQFF
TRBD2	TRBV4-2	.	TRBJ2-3	TGTGCCAGCTTAGCGGGAGATACGCAGTATTTT	CASLAGDTQYF
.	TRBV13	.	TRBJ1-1	TGTGCCAGCAGCTCGGGGGCTAGGAGGTCGGTTTCCCAGGCTGAAGCTTTCTTT	CASSSGARRSVSQAEAFF
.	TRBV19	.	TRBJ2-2	TGTGCCAGTAAACGGGAGAGGATCGGGGAGCTGTTTTTT	CASKRERIGELFF
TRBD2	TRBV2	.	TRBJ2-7	TGTGCCACTAGCGGCTCCGCCTACGAGCAGTACTTC	CATSGSAYEQYF
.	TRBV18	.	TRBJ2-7	TGTGCCAGCTCACCAATAGGGCAAAGCCACTACGAGCAGTACTTC	CASSPIGQSHYEQYF
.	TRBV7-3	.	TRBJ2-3	TGTGCCAGCAGCTTAAGCCAGGGGACAGATACGCAGTATTTT	CASSLSQGTDTQYF
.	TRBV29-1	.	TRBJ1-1	TGCAGCGTTGAAGAGGTGACGGAAGCTTTCTTT	CSVEEVTEAFF
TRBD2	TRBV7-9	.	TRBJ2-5	TGTGCCAGCAGCGCAACATACTCTAGCGGGTCGGCAGAGACCCAGTACTTC	CASSATYSSGSAETQYF
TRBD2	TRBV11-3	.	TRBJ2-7	TGTGCCAGCAGCTTAGGCACGGGCAGCGGGAGGGAATCCCCCTACGAGCAGTACTTC	CASSLGTGSGRESPYEQYF
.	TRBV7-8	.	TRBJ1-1	TGTGCCAGCAGCCGGACAGTGCAAAGCACTGAAGCTTTCTTT	CASSRTVQSTEAFF
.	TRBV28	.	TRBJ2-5	TGTGCCAGCAGTGAGTCTCAGGGGCCCGAGACCCAGTACTTC	CASSESQGPETQYF
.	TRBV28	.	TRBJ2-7	TGTGCCAGCAGTTCCCCGGGGGTGGCTACTTACGAGCAGTACTTC	CASSSPGVATYEQYF
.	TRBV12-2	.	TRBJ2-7	TGTGCAAGTCGCTCCCGACTTGGACTAGCGGGGTCAAGTCGTCTCGAGCAGTACTTC	CASRSRLGLAGSSRLEQYF
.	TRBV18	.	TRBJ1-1	TGTGCCAGCTCACCGGCGAGACAGGTAAACACTGAAGCTTTCTTT	CASSPARQVNTEAFF
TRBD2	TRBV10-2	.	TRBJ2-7	TGCGCCAGCAGTGAGTCGGCTAGCGGGAGACACTACGAGCAGTACTTC	CASSESASGRHYEQYF
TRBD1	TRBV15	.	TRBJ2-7	TGTGCCACCAGCAGAGACCGAGTACAGGGGGCCAACGAGCAGTACTTC	CATSRDRVQGANEQYF
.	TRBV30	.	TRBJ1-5	TGTGCCTGGAGTAATAGGGGGGCAGGACAGCCCCAGCATTTT	CAWSNRGAGQPQHF
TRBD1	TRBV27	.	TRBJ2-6	TGTGCCAGCCAGAGGACAGGTGGGGCCAACGTCCTGACTTTC	CASQRTGGANVLTF
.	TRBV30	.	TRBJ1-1	TGTGCCTGGACCAGGGGATCCGAGACTTTCTTT	CAWTRGSETFF
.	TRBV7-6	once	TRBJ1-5	TGTGCCAGCTCCGGAGGGGGATATCAGCCCCAGCATTTT	CASSGGGYQPQHF
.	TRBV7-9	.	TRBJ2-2	TGTGCCCCGGCTGTTGGGGAGCTGTTTTTT	CAPAVGELFF
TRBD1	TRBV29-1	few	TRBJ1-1	TGCAGCGTTCGGACAGGGGGCACTGAAGCTTTCTTT	CSVRTGGTEAFF
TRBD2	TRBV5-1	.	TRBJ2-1	TGCGCCAGCAGCACGGGACTAGGGAGCCTCAATGAGCAGTTCTTC	CASSTGLGSLNEQFF
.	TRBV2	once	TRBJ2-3	TGTGCCAGCAGTAAAGGGGGACTGAGCACAGATACGCAGTATTTT	CASSKGGLSTDTQYF
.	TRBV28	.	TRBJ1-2	TGTGCCAGCAGTTCCAGTGGTACGGAGTACGCTCTCGATGGCTACACCTTC	CASSSSGTEYALDGYTF
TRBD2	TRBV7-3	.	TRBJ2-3	TGTGCCAGCAGCCTAACTAGCGGAGACACAGATACGCAGTATTTT	CASSLTSGDTDTQYF